The T cell receptor (beta chain) described here comes from a study of vaccination and CD4 T cells after COVID-19. On the study more broadly: Cultures acting as controls obtained a CEFX pool, an HIV-1 Nef pool, or no peptide.

Cultured CD4+ T cell DNA underwent sequencing with the Oncomine TCR Beta short-read assay. The authors extracted genomic DNA from cultured CD4+ T cells. Using its own MiXCR run on the PCR reads, TCRdb lists one record per CDR3 protein. The sample shows approximately 10,000 distinct CDR3 sequences, 76% of them seen only once. The treatment denotes: approximately nine-day PBMC culture with coronavirus spike peptide pools or control peptides (ViraFEST assay). ViraFEST used peptide pools to expand antigen-specific T cells before TCR sequencing. The CDR3 totals 15 residues. With 4 bases clipped from V and 10 bases from J, the junction kept 10 bases outside the gene matches. The germline V gene encodes CDR1 SGHRS and CDR2 YFSETQ. Concerning this clonotype: Its antigen is still unknown.

The sequenced sample was CD4+ T cells from blood, cultured in vitro. The TCR sequence derives from a human donor who had recovered from COVID-19. The chain has TRBV5-1 and TRBJ1-6; 8 bases are shared with TRBD1. The CDR3 loop is CASSLGQGVKSPLHF. The CDR3 DNA sequence: TGCGCCAGCAGCCTAGGACAGGGAGTGAAGTCACCCCTCCACTTT.